Listed below are T cell receptor beta chains from one sample, sequenced in a study of T-cell reconstitution after alpha-beta-depleted transplantation in children. A single record per CDR3 protein comes from TCRdb applying MiXCR to the PCR reads. Of roughly 170,000 distinct CDR3 sequences listed, more than 6.5% are singletons. The sample consisted of PBMCs from the stem cell graft donor, taken from the stem cell graft. The receptors come from a human donor who donated a stem cell graft to a child with Wiskott-Aldrich syndrome. Both conserved end residues are part of each CDR3. A D gene is named only where the DNA matches it firmly. Size is omitted from some rows. Given values are once, few, many or a class for expanded clones.

15 TRBD1 TRBJ2-1 many TRBV5-1 CASSLVDRVGDEQFF TGCGCCAGCAGCTTGGTGGACAGGGTAGGCGATGAGCAGTTCTTC
14 . TRBJ1-1 many TRBV5-6 CASSLYPGNTEAFF TGTGCCAGCAGCTTGTACCCTGGGAACACTGAAGCTTTCTTT
17 . TRBJ1-1 many TRBV14 CASSPAFRRLTNTEAFF TGTGCCAGCAGCCCCGCCTTTCGTAGACTTACGAACACTGAAGCTTTCTTT
15 TRBD1 TRBJ2-7 many TRBV20-1 CSARGRTGEHNEQYF TGCAGTGCTAGGGGCCGGACAGGGGAGCACAACGAGCAGTACTTC
11 . TRBJ2-3 many TRBV7-2 CASSLPSTQYF TGTGCCAGCAGCTTGCCTAGTACGCAGTATTTT
15 . TRBJ2-3 many TRBV3-1 CASSQFISSTDTQYF TGTGCCAGCAGCCAATTCATATCTAGCACAGATACGCAGTATTTT
14 . TRBJ2-2 few TRBV29-1 CSVIHRVNTGELFF TGCAGCGTGATCCACAGGGTGAACACCGGGGAGCTGTTTTTT
16 TRBD2 TRBJ2-5 many TRBV12-3/TRBV12-4 CASSFQLGLTQETQYF TGTGCCAGCAGTTTCCAGCTGGGACTAACCCAAGAGACCCAGTACTTC
16 TRBD2 TRBJ2-1 few TRBV20-1 CSARDNAGATYNEQFF TGCAGTGCTAGAGATAACGCGGGAGCAACCTACAATGAGCAGTTCTTC
13 . TRBJ1-1 few TRBV30 CAWAGRGLGEAFF TGTGCCTGGGCCGGCCGTGGGCTTGGTGAAGCTTTCTTT
16 . TRBJ1-6 . TRBV5-1 CASSLGSVDSNSPLHF TGCGCCAGCAGCTTGGGGTCAGTAGACTCAAATTCACCCCTCCACTTT
15 TRBD1 TRBJ2-3 many TRBV12-3/TRBV12-4 CASSPRTGGSDTQYF TGTGCCAGCAGTCCTCGGACAGGGGGCTCAGATACGCAGTATTTT
13 . TRBJ2-1 few TRBV30 CAWSSGPPGEQFF TGTGCCTGGAGTTCGGGACCTCCAGGTGAGCAGTTCTTC
13 . TRBJ1-1 many TRBV12-3/TRBV12-4 CASSTSANTEAFF TGTGCCAGCAGTACATCGGCTAACACTGAAGCTTTCTTT
15 . TRBJ2-5 few TRBV11-2 CASSPIEGLQETQYF TGTGCCAGCAGCCCAATAGAGGGACTCCAAGAGACCCAGTACTTC
15 TRBD1 TRBJ1-1 . TRBV7-6 CASSGGGQGNTEAFF TGTGCCAGCAGCGGGGGGGGACAGGGAAACACTGAAGCTTTCTTT
13 . TRBJ1-2 many TRBV10-3 CAIRVSGNYGYTF TGTGCCATCAGAGTGTCAGGGAACTATGGCTACACCTTC
17 TRBD1 TRBJ1-4 . TRBV7-9 CASSLFTGAATNEKLFF TGTGCCAGCAGCTTATTCACAGGGGCCGCAACTAATGAAAAACTGTTTTTT
13 . TRBJ1-1 . TRBV7-9 CASSLNTGREAFF TGTGCCAGCAGCTTAAACACGGGAAGAGAAGCTTTCTTT
14 . TRBJ1-1 few TRBV7-2 CASILPGLPQEAFF TGTGCCAGCATCTTACCAGGGTTACCCCAAGAAGCTTTCTTT
16 TRBD2 TRBJ2-1 many TRBV4-1 CASSPRTSGRGNEQFF TGCGCCAGCAGCCCGAGGACTAGCGGGAGGGGTAATGAGCAGTTCTTC
11 TRBD1 TRBJ2-5 many TRBV10-2 CASTGAETQYF TGCGCCTCGACAGGGGCTGAGACCCAGTACTTC
13 . TRBJ2-7 many TRBV18 CASSPGYSYEQYF TGTGCCAGCTCACCGGGATACTCCTACGAGCAGTACTTC
15 TRBD1 TRBJ1-2 many TRBV5-4 CASSLAGQRHYGYTF TGTGCCAGCAGCTTGGCGGGACAGAGACACTATGGCTACACCTTC
13 TRBD1 TRBJ1-2 many TRBV5-1 CASSKNRGQGYTF TGCGCCAGCAGCAAAAACAGGGGGCAAGGCTACACCTTC
12 TRBD1 TRBJ2-5 . TRBV11-2 CASTGVGETQYF TGTGCCAGTACAGGGGTTGGGGAGACCCAGTACTTC
13 . TRBJ2-7 . TRBV3-1 CASSSYTNYEQYF TGTGCCAGCAGCTCGTACACAAACTACGAGCAGTACTTC